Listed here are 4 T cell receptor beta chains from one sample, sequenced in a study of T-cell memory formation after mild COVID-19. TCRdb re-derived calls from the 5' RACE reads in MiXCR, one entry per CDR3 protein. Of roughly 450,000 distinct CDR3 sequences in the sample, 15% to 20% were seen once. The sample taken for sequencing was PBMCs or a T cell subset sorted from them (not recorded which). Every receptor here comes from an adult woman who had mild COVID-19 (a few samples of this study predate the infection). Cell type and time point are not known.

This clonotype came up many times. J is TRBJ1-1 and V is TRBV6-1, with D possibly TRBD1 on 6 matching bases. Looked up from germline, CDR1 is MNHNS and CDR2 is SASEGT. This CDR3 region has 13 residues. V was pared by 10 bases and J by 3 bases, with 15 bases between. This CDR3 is CANKDRLDTEAFF. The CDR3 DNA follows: TGTGCCAACAAAGACAGGTTGGACACTGAAGCTTTCTTT.

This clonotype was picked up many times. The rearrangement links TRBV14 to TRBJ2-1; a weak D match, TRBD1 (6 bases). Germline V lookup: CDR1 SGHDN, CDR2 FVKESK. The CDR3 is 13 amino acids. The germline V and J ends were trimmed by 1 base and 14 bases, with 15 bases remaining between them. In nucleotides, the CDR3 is TGTGCCAGCAGCCAAGGGGACCGGGACATAAAGTTCTTC. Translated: CASSQGDRDIKFF.

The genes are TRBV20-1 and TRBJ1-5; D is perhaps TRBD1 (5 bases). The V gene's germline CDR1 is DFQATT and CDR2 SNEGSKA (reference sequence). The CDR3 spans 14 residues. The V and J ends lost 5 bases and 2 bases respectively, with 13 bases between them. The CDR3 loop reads CSAQEGRGNQPQHF. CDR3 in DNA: TGCAGTGCTCAGGAGGGGAGGGGCAATCAGCCCCAGCATTTT.

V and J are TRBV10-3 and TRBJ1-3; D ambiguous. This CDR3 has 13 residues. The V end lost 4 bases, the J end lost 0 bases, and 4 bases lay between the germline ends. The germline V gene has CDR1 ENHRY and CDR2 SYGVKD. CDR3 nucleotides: TGTGCCATCAGTGGAGTCTCTGGAAACACCATATATTTT. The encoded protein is CAISGVSGNTIYF.